The sequence of this TCR beta chain was determined in a study of blood T cell repertoires in COVID-19. Across the study: Researchers got acute and convalescent COVID-19 samples from the United States, Italy and Spain. The analysed material was cDNA or gDNA that came from T cells, B-cell-depleted T cells, or PBMCs.

Germline assignment: CDR1 SGDLS and CDR2 YYNGEE. There are 16 residues in the CDR3. V gave up 3 bases and J gave up 4 bases; unmatched junction bases: 9. Profiling relied on immunoSEQ multiplex PCR, and the TCRdb table lists in-frame clones only, not all of them. The sample includes hundreds of thousands of clones, approximately 80% of them seen just once. The genes are TRBV9 and TRBJ1-2, with 10 bases fitting TRBD1. Sequencing used PBMCs or T cells enriched from blood (not recorded which). The TCR was taken from a man aged 40-50 years who had been exposed to COVID-19. The CDR3 region has the DNA TGTGCCAGCAGCGAAACCGGGACAGGGGTTGCCTATGGCTACACCTTC. Its translation: CASSETGTGVAYGYTF. The full variable domain, its missing parts supplied by reference TRBV9 and TRBJ1-2, is DSGVTQTPKHLITATGQRVTLRCSPRSGDLSVYWYQQSLDQGLQFLIQYYNGEERAKGNILERFSAQQFPDLHSELNLSSLELGDSALYFCASSETGTGVAYGYTFGSGTRLTVV.